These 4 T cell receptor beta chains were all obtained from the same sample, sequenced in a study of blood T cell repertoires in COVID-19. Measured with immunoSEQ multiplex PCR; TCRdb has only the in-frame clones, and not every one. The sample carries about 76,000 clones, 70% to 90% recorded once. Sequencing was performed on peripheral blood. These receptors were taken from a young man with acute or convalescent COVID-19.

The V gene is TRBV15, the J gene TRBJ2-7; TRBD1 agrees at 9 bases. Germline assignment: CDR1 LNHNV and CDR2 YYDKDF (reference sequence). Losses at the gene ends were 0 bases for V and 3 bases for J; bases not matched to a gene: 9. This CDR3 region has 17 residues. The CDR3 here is CATSREGASGQGYEQYF. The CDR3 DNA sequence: TGTGCCACCAGCAGAGAAGGGGCCTCGGGACAGGGCTACGAGCAGTACTTC.

The DNA of the CDR3 is TGTGCCAGCAGTTTTCTGACCGGAGCGGGGGAGCTGTTTTTT. This codes for CASSFLTGAGELFF. The rearrangement links TRBV27 to TRBJ2-2, with D unclear. V was trimmed by 3 bases and J by 8 bases, leaving 13 bases between them. Germline loops: CDR1 MNHEY, CDR2 SMNVEV (reference sequence). The CDR3 loop spans 14 amino acids.

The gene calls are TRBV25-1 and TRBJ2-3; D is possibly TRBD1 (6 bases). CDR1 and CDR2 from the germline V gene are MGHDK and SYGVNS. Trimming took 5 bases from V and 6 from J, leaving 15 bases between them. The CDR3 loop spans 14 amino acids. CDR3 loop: CASSKTGNWDTQYF. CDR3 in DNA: TGTGCCAGCAGTAAAACAGGGAACTGGGATACGCAGTATTTT.

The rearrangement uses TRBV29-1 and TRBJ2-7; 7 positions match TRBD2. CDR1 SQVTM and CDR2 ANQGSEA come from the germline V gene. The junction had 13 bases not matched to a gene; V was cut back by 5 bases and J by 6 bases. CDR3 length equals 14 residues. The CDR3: CSVSLAAKRSEQYF. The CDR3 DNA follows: TGCAGCGTTAGTCTAGCGGCTAAAAGAAGCGAGCAGTACTTC.